This T cell receptor (beta chain) is from a study of cytotoxic CD8 clonotypes in ibrutinib-treated CLL. Study information: Researchers reported over nine relapsed/refractory and about 15 treatment-naive patients, 17 to 18 of them IGHV unmutated.

Trimming shortened V by 6 bases and J by 5 bases, and 11 bases separated the two germline ends. The CDR3 contains 13 residues. Germline CDR1 reads MNHEY; CDR2 reads SMNVEV (reference sequence). Depth targeted 1 in 200,000 to 1 in 1 million T cells, averaging 10x coverage per clonotype. Clones were sequenced by immunoSEQ multiplex PCR, and TCRdb holds only the in-frame ones, with some missing. The top ten clones hold approximately 16% of a sample with 11,000 or so clones, around three quarters of them seen once. The genes are TRBV27 and TRBJ2-1, with D unclear. This receptor was taken from a human donor with chronic lymphocytic leukemia. The sequencing used PBMCs, collected at disease progression, from a patient treated with ibrutinib. The CDR3 protein is CASSHDLHNEQFF. The CDR3 DNA reads as TGTGCCAGCAGCCACGACCTCCACAATGAGCAGTTCTTC.